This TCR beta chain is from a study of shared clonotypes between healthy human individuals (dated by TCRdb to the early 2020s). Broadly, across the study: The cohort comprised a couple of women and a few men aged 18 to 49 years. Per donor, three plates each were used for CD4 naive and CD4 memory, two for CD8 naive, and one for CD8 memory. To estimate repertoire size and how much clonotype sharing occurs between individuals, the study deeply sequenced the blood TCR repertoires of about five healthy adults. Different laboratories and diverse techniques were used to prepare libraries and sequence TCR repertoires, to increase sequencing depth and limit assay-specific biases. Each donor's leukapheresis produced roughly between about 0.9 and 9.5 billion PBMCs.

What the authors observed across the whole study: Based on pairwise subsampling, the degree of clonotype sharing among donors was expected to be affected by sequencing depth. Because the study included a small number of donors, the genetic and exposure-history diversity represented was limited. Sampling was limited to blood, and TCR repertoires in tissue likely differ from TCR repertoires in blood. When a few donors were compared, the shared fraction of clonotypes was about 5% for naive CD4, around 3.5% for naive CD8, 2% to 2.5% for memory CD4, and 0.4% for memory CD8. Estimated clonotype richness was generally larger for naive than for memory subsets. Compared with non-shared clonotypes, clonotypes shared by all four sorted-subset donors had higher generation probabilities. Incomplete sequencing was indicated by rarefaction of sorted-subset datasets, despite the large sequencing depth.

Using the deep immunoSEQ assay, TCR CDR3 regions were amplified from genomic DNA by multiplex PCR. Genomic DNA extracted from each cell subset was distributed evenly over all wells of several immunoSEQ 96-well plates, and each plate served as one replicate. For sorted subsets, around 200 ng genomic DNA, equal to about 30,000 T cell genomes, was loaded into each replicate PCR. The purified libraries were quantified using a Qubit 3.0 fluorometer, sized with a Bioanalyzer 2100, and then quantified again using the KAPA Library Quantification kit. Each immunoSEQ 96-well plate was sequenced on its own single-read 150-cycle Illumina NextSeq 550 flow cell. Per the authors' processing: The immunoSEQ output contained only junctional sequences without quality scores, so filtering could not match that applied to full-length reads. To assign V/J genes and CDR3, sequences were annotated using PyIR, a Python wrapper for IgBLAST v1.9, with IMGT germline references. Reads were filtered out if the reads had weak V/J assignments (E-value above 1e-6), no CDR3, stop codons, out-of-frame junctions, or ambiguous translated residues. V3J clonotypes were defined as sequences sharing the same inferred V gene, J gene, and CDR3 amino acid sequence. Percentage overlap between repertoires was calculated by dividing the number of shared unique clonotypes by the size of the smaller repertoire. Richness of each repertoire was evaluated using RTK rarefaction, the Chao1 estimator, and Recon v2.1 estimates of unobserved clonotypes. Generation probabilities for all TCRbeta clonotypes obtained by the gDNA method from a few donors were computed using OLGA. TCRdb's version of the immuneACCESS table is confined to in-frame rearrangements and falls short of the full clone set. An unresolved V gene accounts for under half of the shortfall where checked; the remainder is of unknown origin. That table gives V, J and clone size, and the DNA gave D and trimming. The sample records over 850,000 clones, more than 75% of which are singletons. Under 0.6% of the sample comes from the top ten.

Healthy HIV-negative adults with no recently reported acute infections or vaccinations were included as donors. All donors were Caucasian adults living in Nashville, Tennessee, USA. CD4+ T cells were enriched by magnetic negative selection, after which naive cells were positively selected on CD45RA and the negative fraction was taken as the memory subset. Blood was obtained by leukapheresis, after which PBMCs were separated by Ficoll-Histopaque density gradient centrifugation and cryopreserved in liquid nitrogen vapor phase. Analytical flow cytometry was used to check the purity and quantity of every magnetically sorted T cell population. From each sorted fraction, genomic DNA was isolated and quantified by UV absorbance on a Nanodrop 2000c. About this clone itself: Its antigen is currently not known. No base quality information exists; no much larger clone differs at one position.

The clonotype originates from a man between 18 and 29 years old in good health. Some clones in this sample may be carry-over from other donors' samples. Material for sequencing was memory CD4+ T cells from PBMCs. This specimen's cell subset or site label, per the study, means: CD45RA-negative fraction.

The CDR3 protein sequence reads: CASSLGWDINNSPLHF. The DNA sequence follows: TGCGCCAGCAGCTTAGGGTGGGACATAAATAATTCACCCCTCCACTTT. Recombination connected TRBV5-1 to TRBJ1-6, and the D gene may be TRBD1, 6 bases matching. V is reduced by 2 bases and J by 5 bases, leaving a spacing of 14 bases between them. CDR1 and CDR2, per the germline V gene, are SGHRS and YFSETQ. From its cysteine to its phenylalanine, the CDR3 spans 16 amino acids. Just the 48-base CDR3 DNA is kept, in frame starting at base 1.